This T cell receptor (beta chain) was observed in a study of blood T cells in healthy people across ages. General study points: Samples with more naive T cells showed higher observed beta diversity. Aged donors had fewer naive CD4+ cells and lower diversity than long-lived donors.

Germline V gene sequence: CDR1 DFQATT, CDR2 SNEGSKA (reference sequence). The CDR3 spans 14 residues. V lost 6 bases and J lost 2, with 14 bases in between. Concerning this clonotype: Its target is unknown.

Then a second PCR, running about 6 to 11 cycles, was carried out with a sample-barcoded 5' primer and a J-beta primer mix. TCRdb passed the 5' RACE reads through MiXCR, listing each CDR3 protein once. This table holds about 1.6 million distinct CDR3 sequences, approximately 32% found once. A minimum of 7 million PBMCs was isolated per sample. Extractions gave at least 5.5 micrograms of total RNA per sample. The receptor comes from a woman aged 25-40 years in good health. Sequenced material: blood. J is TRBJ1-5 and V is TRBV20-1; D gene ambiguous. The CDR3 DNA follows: TGCAGTGCCCCGGGTCTCAACGGCAATCAGCCCCAGCATTTT. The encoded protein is CSAPGLNGNQPQHF.